A selection of T cell receptor beta chains follows, all from one sample in a study of blood T cell repertoires in COVID-19. Repertoires were generated with immunoSEQ multiplex PCR, while TCRdb's copy carries only in-frame clones and drops some. The repertoire consists of 150,000 to 200,000 clones, with roughly 84% occurring once and the leading ten covering under 15%. The sequenced sample consisted of PBMCs or T cells enriched from blood (not recorded which). Receptors were obtained from a woman aged 55-75 years who had recovered from COVID-19. CDR3s include the opening cysteine and the closing phenylalanine or tryptophan. A D gene is named only where the DNA matches it firmly. Rows may omit the clone size; those that give it use once, few, many or a size class.

j_call: TRBJ2-5; clone_size: -; v_call: TRBV5-5; d_call: TRBD1; cdr3_aa: CASSRWTGSETQYF; cdr3_nt: TGTGCCAGCAGCCGGTGGACAGGGTCGGAGACCCAGTACTTC
j_call: TRBJ2-3; clone_size: -; v_call: TRBV9; d_call: TRBD1; cdr3_aa: CASSVGGQGADTQYF; cdr3_nt: TGTGCCAGCAGCGTAGGCGGACAGGGGGCAGATACGCAGTATTTT
j_call: TRBJ2-1; clone_size: -; v_call: TRBV7-3; d_call: -; cdr3_aa: CASSLMAGNSYNEQFF; cdr3_nt: TGTGCCAGCAGCTTAATGGCGGGAAACTCCTACAATGAGCAGTTCTTC
j_call: TRBJ1-2; clone_size: -; v_call: TRBV2; d_call: -; cdr3_aa: CASSENPNYGYTF; cdr3_nt: TGTGCCAGCAGCGAGAACCCTAACTATGGCTACACCTTC
j_call: TRBJ1-4; clone_size: -; v_call: TRBV29-1; d_call: -; cdr3_aa: CSVGVTEYEKLFF; cdr3_nt: TGCAGCGTTGGGGTGACAGAGTATGAAAAACTGTTTTTT
j_call: TRBJ1-5; clone_size: -; v_call: TRBV28; d_call: TRBD1; cdr3_aa: CASSLHGTGRHQPQHF; cdr3_nt: TGTGCCAGCAGTTTGCACGGGACAGGGCGCCATCAGCCCCAGCATTTT
j_call: TRBJ2-7; clone_size: -; v_call: TRBV5-1; d_call: TRBD2; cdr3_aa: CASSLLAGGPSVPEQYF; cdr3_nt: TGCGCCAGCAGCTTGCTAGCGGGGGGGCCCTCGGTGCCCGAGCAGTACTTC
j_call: TRBJ2-2; clone_size: -; v_call: TRBV11-2; d_call: -; cdr3_aa: CASSAQYTGELFF; cdr3_nt: TGTGCCAGCAGCGCACAGTACACCGGGGAGCTGTTTTTT
j_call: TRBJ1-2; clone_size: -; v_call: TRBV29-1; d_call: -; cdr3_aa: CSVLYYGYTF; cdr3_nt: TGCAGCGTTCTCTATTATGGCTACACCTTC
j_call: TRBJ2-5; clone_size: -; v_call: TRBV6-5; d_call: TRBD2; cdr3_aa: CASRNSGSVETQYF; cdr3_nt: TGTGCCAGCAGAAATAGCGGGTCTGTAGAGACCCAGTACTTC
j_call: TRBJ2-1; clone_size: -; v_call: TRBV12-3/TRBV12-4; d_call: TRBD2; cdr3_aa: CASSFAGVNEQFF; cdr3_nt: TGTGCCAGCAGTTTTGCGGGAGTGAATGAGCAGTTCTTC
j_call: TRBJ1-3; clone_size: -; v_call: TRBV3-1/TRBV3-2; d_call: TRBD1; cdr3_aa: CASSQSAGTGATGNTIYF; cdr3_nt: TGTGCCAGCAGCCAAAGTGCCGGGACAGGGGCGACTGGAAACACCATATATTTT
j_call: TRBJ2-1; clone_size: -; v_call: TRBV7-9; d_call: TRBD2; cdr3_aa: CASSLHLRLAGYNEQFF; cdr3_nt: TGTGCCAGCAGCTTACACCTCAGACTAGCGGGCTACAATGAGCAGTTCTTC
j_call: TRBJ2-7; clone_size: -; v_call: TRBV19; d_call: -; cdr3_aa: CASKIRDGGSYEQYF; cdr3_nt: TGTGCCAGTAAGATTCGGGACGGGGGTTCCTACGAGCAGTACTTC
j_call: TRBJ1-5; clone_size: -; v_call: TRBV19; d_call: -; cdr3_aa: CASSITSFQPQHF; cdr3_nt: TGTGCCAGTAGTATCACGAGTTTTCAGCCCCAGCATTTT
j_call: TRBJ1-1; clone_size: -; v_call: TRBV11-2; d_call: TRBD1; cdr3_aa: CASSINRGESEAFF; cdr3_nt: TGTGCCAGCAGCATTAACAGGGGTGAGAGTGAAGCTTTCTTT
j_call: TRBJ1-1; clone_size: -; v_call: TRBV7-3; d_call: TRBD1; cdr3_aa: CASSDGQGTEAFF; cdr3_nt: TGTGCCAGCAGCGATGGACAGGGGACTGAAGCTTTCTTT
j_call: TRBJ1-1; clone_size: -; v_call: TRBV2; d_call: TRBD1; cdr3_aa: CASQGQGTGTEAFF; cdr3_nt: TGTGCCAGCCAGGGACAGGGTACGGGAACTGAAGCTTTCTTT
j_call: TRBJ1-2; clone_size: -; v_call: TRBV6-2/TRBV6-3; d_call: -; cdr3_aa: CASSRGRWGYTF; cdr3_nt: TGTGCCAGCAGTCGCGGCCGGTGGGGCTACACCTTC
j_call: TRBJ1-5; clone_size: once; v_call: TRBV12-5; d_call: -; cdr3_aa: CASGLPFTRGTGQPQHF; cdr3_nt: TGTGCTAGTGGTTTGCCATTTACAAGGGGAACGGGCCAGCCCCAGCATTTT
j_call: TRBJ1-5; clone_size: once; v_call: TRBV18; d_call: -; cdr3_aa: CASSLDNDNQPQHF; cdr3_nt: TGTGCCAGTTCACTGGACAATGACAATCAGCCCCAGCATTTT
j_call: TRBJ2-2; clone_size: -; v_call: TRBV2; d_call: TRBD2; cdr3_aa: CASRTSGATGELFF; cdr3_nt: TGTGCCAGCAGGACTAGCGGGGCCACCGGGGAGCTGTTTTTT
j_call: TRBJ2-3; clone_size: -; v_call: TRBV5-1; d_call: TRBD1; cdr3_aa: CASSLYGTGSTDTQYF; cdr3_nt: TGCGCCAGCAGCTTGTATGGGACAGGGAGCACAGATACGCAGTATTTT
j_call: TRBJ2-3; clone_size: -; v_call: TRBV4-1; d_call: TRBD1; cdr3_aa: CASSQNPPDRETDTQYF; cdr3_nt: TGCGCCAGCAGCCAAAACCCCCCGGACAGGGAGACAGATACGCAGTATTTT
j_call: TRBJ2-5; clone_size: -; v_call: TRBV5-1; d_call: -; cdr3_aa: CASSPAGVVETQYF; cdr3_nt: TGCGCCAGCAGCCCCGCAGGGGTGGTCGAGACCCAGTACTTC
j_call: TRBJ1-2; clone_size: -; v_call: TRBV2; d_call: -; cdr3_aa: CASSPSRDLDYGYTF; cdr3_nt: TGTGCCAGCAGCCCCTCCAGGGATCTAGACTATGGCTACACCTTC
j_call: TRBJ2-7; clone_size: -; v_call: TRBV7-8; d_call: -; cdr3_aa: CASSPQSYEQYF; cdr3_nt: TGTGCCAGCAGCCCGCAGTCCTACGAGCAGTACTTC
j_call: TRBJ2-1; clone_size: -; v_call: TRBV24-1; d_call: -; cdr3_aa: CATSEGTGLFF; cdr3_nt: TGTGCCACCAGTGAGGGTACAGGGCTGTTCTTC
j_call: TRBJ2-2; clone_size: few; v_call: TRBV6-6; d_call: TRBD1; cdr3_aa: CASSPGTGKDITGELFF; cdr3_nt: TGTGCCAGCAGTCCCGGGACAGGGAAGGATATCACCGGGGAGCTGTTTTTT
j_call: TRBJ2-3; clone_size: -; v_call: TRBV5-1; d_call: -; cdr3_aa: CASSLGAFGTDTQYF; cdr3_nt: TGCGCCAGCAGCTTGGGGGCTTTTGGTACAGATACGCAGTATTTT
j_call: TRBJ2-7; clone_size: -; v_call: TRBV7-9; d_call: TRBD1; cdr3_aa: CASPGTGKLYEQYF; cdr3_nt: TGTGCCAGCCCAGGGACAGGGAAACTATACGAGCAGTACTTC
j_call: TRBJ1-2; clone_size: -; v_call: TRBV28; d_call: -; cdr3_aa: CASSFISANYGYTF; cdr3_nt: TGTGCCAGCAGTTTCATATCAGCTAACTATGGCTACACCTTC
j_call: TRBJ2-5; clone_size: -; v_call: TRBV10-1; d_call: TRBD2; cdr3_aa: CASSGGAGGPQETQYF; cdr3_nt: TGCGCCAGCAGTGGGGGAGCGGGAGGGCCCCAAGAGACCCAGTACTTC
j_call: TRBJ2-3; clone_size: once; v_call: TRBV5-1; d_call: TRBD1; cdr3_aa: CAAKGANTDTQYF; cdr3_nt: TGCGCCGCAAAGGGGGCTAACACAGATACGCAGTATTTT
j_call: TRBJ2-2; clone_size: few; v_call: TRBV19; d_call: TRBD2; cdr3_aa: CASTGTSGRAQTGELFF; cdr3_nt: TGTGCCAGTACCGGGACTAGCGGGAGGGCCCAAACCGGGGAGCTGTTTTTT
j_call: TRBJ1-2; clone_size: -; v_call: TRBV19; d_call: TRBD1; cdr3_aa: CATRTGLGYTF; cdr3_nt: TGTGCCACCCGGACAGGGCTTGGCTACACCTTC
j_call: TRBJ2-3; clone_size: -; v_call: TRBV19; d_call: -; cdr3_aa: CASNQGDTQYF; cdr3_nt: TGTGCCAGTAACCAGGGGGATACGCAGTATTTT
j_call: TRBJ1-4; clone_size: -; v_call: TRBV2; d_call: -; cdr3_aa: CASSDTGNELFF; cdr3_nt: TGTGCCAGCAGCGATACAGGGAATGAACTGTTTTTT
j_call: TRBJ2-1; clone_size: -; v_call: TRBV18; d_call: -; cdr3_aa: CASSPGLQGGNEQFF; cdr3_nt: TGTGCCAGCTCTCCGGGACTCCAGGGGGGCAATGAGCAGTTCTTC
j_call: TRBJ1-5; clone_size: -; v_call: TRBV3-1/TRBV3-2; d_call: -; cdr3_aa: CASSQTGLRQPQHF; cdr3_nt: TGTGCCAGCAGCCAAACAGGGTTAAGACAGCCCCAGCATTTT
j_call: TRBJ1-2; clone_size: -; v_call: TRBV5-5; d_call: TRBD1; cdr3_aa: CASSLLGQGSGYTF; cdr3_nt: TGTGCCAGCAGCTTATTGGGACAGGGTTCCGGCTACACCTTC
j_call: TRBJ1-5; clone_size: -; v_call: TRBV2; d_call: -; cdr3_aa: CASSFDVQADQPQHF; cdr3_nt: TGTGCCAGCAGTTTTGACGTACAAGCGGATCAGCCCCAGCATTTT
j_call: TRBJ1-4; clone_size: -; v_call: TRBV3-1/TRBV3-2; d_call: -; cdr3_aa: CASSLLADGEKLFF; cdr3_nt: TGTGCCAGCAGCCTTCTGGCCGACGGGGAAAAACTGTTTTTT
j_call: TRBJ2-2; clone_size: -; v_call: TRBV7-2; d_call: TRBD2; cdr3_aa: CASSLTLAGTGELFF; cdr3_nt: TGTGCCAGCAGCTTAACTCTAGCGGGGACAGGGGAGCTGTTTTTT
j_call: TRBJ2-1; clone_size: -; v_call: TRBV7-2; d_call: -; cdr3_aa: CASSLGGQSYNEQFF; cdr3_nt: TGTGCCAGCAGCTTAGGCGGGCAGTCCTACAATGAGCAGTTCTTC
j_call: TRBJ2-3; clone_size: once; v_call: TRBV29-1; d_call: TRBD2; cdr3_aa: CSVLLAGTDTQYF; cdr3_nt: TGCAGCGTATTACTAGCGGGCACAGATACGCAGTATTTT
j_call: TRBJ1-2; clone_size: -; v_call: TRBV7-9; d_call: -; cdr3_aa: CASSFTGSAYGYTF; cdr3_nt: TGTGCCAGCAGCTTCACAGGGTCTGCCTATGGCTACACCTTC
j_call: TRBJ2-5; clone_size: -; v_call: TRBV5-1; d_call: TRBD2; cdr3_aa: CASSPVGLAGQETQYF; cdr3_nt: TGCGCCAGCAGCCCCGTGGGGCTAGCGGGCCAAGAGACCCAGTACTTC
j_call: TRBJ1-2; clone_size: -; v_call: TRBV10-2; d_call: -; cdr3_aa: CASSGQINYGYTF; cdr3_nt: TGCGCCAGCAGTGGACAGATTAACTATGGCTACACCTTC
j_call: TRBJ1-3; clone_size: -; v_call: TRBV19; d_call: -; cdr3_aa: CASSAGPLIGNTIYF; cdr3_nt: TGTGCCAGTAGTGCGGGACCTCTTATTGGAAACACCATATATTTT
j_call: TRBJ1-1; clone_size: few; v_call: TRBV7-2; d_call: -; cdr3_aa: CASSLAHRSTEAFF; cdr3_nt: TGTGCCAGCAGCTTAGCCCACAGGTCCACTGAAGCTTTCTTT
j_call: TRBJ2-1; clone_size: once; v_call: TRBV5-1; d_call: TRBD2; cdr3_aa: CASSRAGGYEQFF; cdr3_nt: TGCGCCAGCAGCCGAGCGGGGGGCTATGAGCAGTTCTTC
j_call: TRBJ1-2; clone_size: -; v_call: TRBV18; d_call: -; cdr3_aa: CASSPVRQAFGQGYTF; cdr3_nt: TGTGCCAGCTCACCGGTCCGGCAGGCCTTTGGGCAAGGCTACACCTTC
j_call: TRBJ2-3; clone_size: -; v_call: TRBV24-1; d_call: -; cdr3_aa: CATSDPSAGSTDTQYF; cdr3_nt: TGTGCCACCAGTGATCCCTCGGCAGGAAGCACAGATACGCAGTATTTT
j_call: TRBJ1-3; clone_size: -; v_call: TRBV6-5; d_call: -; cdr3_aa: CASKLSSGNTIYF; cdr3_nt: TGTGCCAGCAAGTTGAGCTCTGGAAACACCATATATTTT
j_call: TRBJ2-7; clone_size: -; v_call: TRBV5-1; d_call: TRBD2; cdr3_aa: CASSLDLAGINEQYF; cdr3_nt: TGCGCCAGCAGCTTGGACCTAGCGGGAATTAACGAGCAGTACTTC
j_call: TRBJ1-2; clone_size: few; v_call: TRBV3-1/TRBV3-2; d_call: TRBD1; cdr3_aa: CASSRGDSGGYTF; cdr3_nt: TGTGCCAGCAGCCGAGGGGACAGTGGGGGCTACACCTTC
j_call: TRBJ1-1; clone_size: -; v_call: TRBV11-2; d_call: TRBD1; cdr3_aa: CASRPGGPGQGASEAFF; cdr3_nt: TGTGCCAGCCGTCCGGGGGGGCCGGGACAGGGGGCATCTGAAGCTTTCTTT
j_call: TRBJ2-3; clone_size: -; v_call: TRBV11-1; d_call: -; cdr3_aa: CASSLATGTDTQYF; cdr3_nt: TGTGCCAGCAGCTTAGCCACAGGGACAGATACGCAGTATTTT